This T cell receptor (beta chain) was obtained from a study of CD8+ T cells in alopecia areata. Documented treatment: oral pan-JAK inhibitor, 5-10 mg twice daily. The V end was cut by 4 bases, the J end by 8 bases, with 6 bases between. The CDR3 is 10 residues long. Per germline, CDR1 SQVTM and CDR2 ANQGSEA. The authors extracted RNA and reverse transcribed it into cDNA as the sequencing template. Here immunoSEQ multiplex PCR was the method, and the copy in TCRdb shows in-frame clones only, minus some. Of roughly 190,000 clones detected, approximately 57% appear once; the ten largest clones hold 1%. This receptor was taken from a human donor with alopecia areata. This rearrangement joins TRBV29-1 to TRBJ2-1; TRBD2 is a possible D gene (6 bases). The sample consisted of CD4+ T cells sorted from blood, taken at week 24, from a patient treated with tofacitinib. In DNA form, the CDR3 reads TGCAGCGTTGGGGGGGATGAGCAGTTCTTC. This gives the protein CSVGGDEQFF.